The clone carrying this T cell receptor (beta chain) occurred many times. The antigen is not known. The time point: newly diagnosed GD, antithyroid drugs for less than 3 months. Construction of the TCR library relied on RNA isolated from PBMCs. This sample stems from a study of regulatory T cells in long-lasting Graves disease. Study results and caveats: Persistent Graves' cases showed lower TCR diversity than newly diagnosed cases.

The CDR3 runs to 15 residues. Germline CDR1 is LGHNT and CDR2 is FRNRAP. Trimming shortened V by 1 base and J by 1 base, and 8 bases separated the two germline ends. HTBI primers from iRepertoire and Arm-PCR of CDR3 regions yielded the TCR beta libraries. TCRdb redid the calling of the multiplex PCR reads with MiXCR, one entry per CDR3 protein. The table records about 540,000 distinct CDR3 sequences, less than 15% of them present only once. The same data also contributed to another study, on T cells in Graves' hyperthyroidism and ophthalmopathy.

Here the sequenced sample was peripheral blood mononuclear cells (PBMCs), taken at new diagnosis, from a patient treated with antithyroid drugs. The receptor was derived from a man aged 30 to 39 with Graves disease. J is TRBJ2-1 and V is TRBV12-5; D gene uncertain. CDR3 in amino acids: CASGLGPTSYNEQFF. CDR3 nucleotide sequence: TGTGCTAGTGGTTTGGGACCCACATCCTACAATGAGCAGTTCTTC.